These 32 T cell receptor beta chains originate from one sample sequenced in a study of CD8+ T cells in alopecia areata. Extraction of RNA preceded its reverse transcription into cDNA, which served as the sequencing template. TCRdb's copy holds only in-frame clones and misses some; the assay was immunoSEQ multiplex PCR. Counted here are 90,000 to 100,000 clones, 40% to 45% occurring once; the ten biggest clones make up 0.75% to 0.8%. The sequencing input was CD4+ T cells sorted from blood. Receptors were obtained from a human donor with alopecia areata.

CDR3 sequence (DNA): TGCAGCGTTGAAGTGGTCAACGAGCAGTACTTC. It translates to CSVEVVNEQYF. The chain couples TRBV29-1 to TRBJ2-7, with D hard to call. Per the germline V gene, CDR1 is SQVTM and CDR2 is ANQGSEA. CDR3 length: 11 residues. Trimming left V 1 base short and J 5 bases short, with 6 bases between.

The chain recombines TRBV27 with TRBJ2-3; 9 bases map to TRBD2. V lost 2 bases to trimming and J lost 3 bases; unmatched junction nucleotides: 0. The CDR3 runs to 14 residues. Germline V gene sequence: CDR1 MNHEY, CDR2 SMNVEV (reference sequence). The CDR3 DNA is TGTGCCAGCAGTTTACTAGCGGGGACAGATACGCAGTATTTT. Amino acid sequence: CASSLLAGTDTQYF.

This clone was observed once. This chain links TRBV30 with TRBJ2-3; no clear D. The V gene lost 4 bases and the J gene lost 3 bases, with 11 bases spanning the gap. The CDR3 spans 13 residues. The germline V gene encodes CDR1 GTSNPN and CDR2 SVGIG (reference sequence). CDR3 in DNA: TGTGCCTGGAACTCTCAAAGAACAGATACGCAGTATTTT. Translation gives CAWNSQRTDTQYF. Drawing the rest from reference TRBV30 and TRBJ2-3, the complete variable domain is SQTIHQWPATLVQPVGSPLSLECTVEGTSNPNLYWYRQAAGRGLQLLFYSVGIGQISSEVPQNLSASRPQDRQFILSSKKLLLSDSGFYLCAWNSQRTDTQYFGPGTRLTVL.

This clone was recorded a few times. This sequence joins TRBV29-1 and TRBJ2-5; D may be TRBD1 (6 bases). The J call is doubtful: the DNA matches TRBJ2-7 better. The CDR3 runs 13 residues. Germline loops: CDR1 SQVTM, CDR2 ANQGSEA. CDR3: CSVEEGGRYEQYF. CDR3 bases: TGCAGCGTTGAGGAAGGGGGTCGGTACGAGCAGTACTTC.

The genes are TRBV29-1 and TRBJ1-2, with D perhaps matching TRBD1 (5 bases). Germline CDR1 and CDR2: SQVTM and ANQGSEA. The CDR3 length is 12 residues. Trimming left V 4 bases short and J 8 bases short, with 14 bases between. CDR3 amino acids: CSVAIGAYGYTF. CDR3 nucleotide sequence: TGCAGCGTTGCTATAGGGGCTTACGGCTACACCTTC.

The chain recombines TRBV29-1 with TRBJ2-7; D call uncertain. Trimming pared 5 bases from V and 4 bases from J, leaving 15 bases between. This CDR3 comprises 13 residues. In germline, CDR1 is SQVTM, CDR2 ANQGSEA. DNA of the CDR3: TGCAGCGTTCTGGTCGTTTCCAGTTACGAGCAGTACTTC. This gives the protein CSVLVVSSYEQYF.

Only a few counts were recorded for this clone. The chain employs TRBV29-1 and TRBJ1-1, with D unresolved. Germline V gives CDR1 SQVTM, CDR2 ANQGSEA. Trimming removed 8 bases from V and 3 bases from J, with 10 bases in between. CDR3 length: 11 amino acids. The CDR3 reads CSRRVHTEAFF. CDR3 coding DNA: TGCAGCCGAAGGGTACACACTGAAGCTTTCTTT.

By its share, this clone is medium-sized (0.01 to 0.1%). The CDR3 loop is CASSSTSGIDETQYF. CDR3 bases: TGTGCCAGCAGTTCGACTAGCGGGATTGATGAGACCCAGTACTTC. This chain links TRBV25-1 with TRBJ2-5, with 11 bases fitting TRBD2. The CDR3 length is 15 residues. V lost 5 bases and J lost 5; bases outside the gene matches: 7. The germline V gene has CDR1 MGHDK and CDR2 SYGVNS.

This chain uses TRBV29-1 with TRBJ1-1; D possibly corresponds to TRBD1 (5 bases). V lost 7 bases and J 7 bases, leaving 13 bases between the germline ends. The germline V gene has CDR1 SQVTM and CDR2 ANQGSEA. The CDR3 has 11 amino acids. The CDR3 here is CSGRGGLEAFF. In nucleotides, the CDR3 is TGCAGCGGCCGGGGGGGACTTGAAGCTTTCTTT.

A few counts support this clone. The rearrangement joins TRBV18 to TRBJ2-1, with 12 bases fitting TRBD2. The CDR3 contains 18 residues. V shed 4 bases, J shed 5 bases, and the junction held 12 bases outside the gene matches. Looked up from germline, CDR1 is KGHSH and CDR2 is LQKENI. CDR3 in DNA: TGTGCCAGCTCACTCACGGCCCCACTAGCGGGAGGTAACAATGAGCAGTTCTTC. It yields the protein CASSLTAPLAGGNNEQFF.

This chain connects TRBV29-1 to TRBJ2-5; D possibly corresponds to TRBD2 (6 bases). The CDR3 is made up of 12 amino acids. Deletions cut 4 bases from V and 1 base from J, with 7 bases between. CDR1 SQVTM and CDR2 ANQGSEA come from the germline V gene. The CDR3 spells CSVVRGQETQYF. Written as DNA, the CDR3 is TGCAGCGTTGTGCGGGGCCAAGAGACCCAGTACTTC.

In its sample, this clone was seen a few times. V usage is TRBV29-1 and J usage is TRBJ2-1; D call uncertain. The V and J ends lost 4 bases and 8 bases respectively, with 9 bases between them. The CDR3 contains 11 residues. Germline V gives CDR1 SQVTM, CDR2 ANQGSEA. As DNA, the CDR3 is TGCAGCGTTGCCCCCCCTCATGAGCAGTTCTTC. Residues: CSVAPPHEQFF.

This clone has a single count. This chain links TRBV27 with TRBJ2-3, with D unresolved. The germline V gene encodes CDR1 MNHEY and CDR2 SMNVEV (reference sequence). V lost 6 bases and J lost 0, with 4 bases in between. This CDR3 region has 12 residues. In DNA form, the CDR3 reads TGTGCCAGCAGCCATAGCACAGATACGCAGTATTTT. Protein product: CASSHSTDTQYF.

This chain connects TRBV7-2 to TRBJ2-3; no reliable D call. CDR1 SGHTA and CDR2 FQGNSA come from the germline V gene. Trimming shortened V by 0 bases and J by 4 bases, and 11 bases separated the two germline ends. This CDR3 comprises 15 residues. The CDR3 bases are TGTGCCAGCAGCTTAGCCGGTAGCAGCCCAGATACGCAGTATTTT. Translated, it gives CASSLAGSSPDTQYF.

The V gene is TRBV30, the J gene TRBJ1-5, with 8 bases identical to TRBD1. This CDR3 is 14 amino acids long. The junction had 9 bases not matched to a gene; V was cut back by 5 bases and J by 6 bases. The germline V gene encodes CDR1 GTSNPN and CDR2 SVGIG (reference sequence). CDR3 in amino acids: CAWGVGQGLQPQHF. The CDR3 nucleotides read TGTGCCTGGGGCGTCGGACAGGGTCTTCAGCCCCAGCATTTT.

This clone showed up just a few times. This chain links TRBV4-3 with TRBJ2-7; no reliable D call. Germline V gene lookup returns CDR1 LGHNA and CDR2 YSLEER. The V end lost 1 base, the J end lost 6 bases, and 13 bases lay between the germline ends. The CDR3 spans 14 residues. DNA of the CDR3: TGCGCCAGCAGCCAAGGTCCCAGACAACCCGAGCAGTACTTC. Its protein product is CASSQGPRQPEQYF.

The chain recombines TRBV29-1 with TRBJ1-1; D may be TRBD1 (5 bases). CDR1 and CDR2 from the germline V gene are SQVTM and ANQGSEA. The CDR3 length is 16 residues. V was clipped by 0 bases and J by 3 bases, with 17 bases between them. The CDR3 DNA sequence: TGCAGCGTTGAAGATCGGTTAGGGTTGGGGGACACTGAAGCTTTCTTT. This encodes CSVEDRLGLGDTEAFF.

This clone was picked up a small number of times. This chain connects TRBV19 to TRBJ2-6; TRBD1 aligns across 7 bases. CDR3 size: 14 residues. Germline-derived CDR1 and CDR2 are LNHDA and SQIVND (reference sequence). V trimming: 6 bases; J trimming: 3 bases; junction bases outside the gene matches: 2. The CDR3 reads CASRDRVGANVLTF. Written as DNA, the CDR3 is TGTGCCAGTAGAGACAGGGTTGGGGCCAACGTCCTGACTTTC.

The gene calls are TRBV30 and TRBJ1-6; the D gene is possibly TRBD1 (5 bases). The length of the CDR3 is 15 residues. V lost 4 bases and J lost 7, with 17 bases in between. From germline, CDR1 is GTSNPN and CDR2 SVGIG (reference sequence). The CDR3 nucleotides are TGTGCCTGGACTTTAGGGGATTTCGGGAATTCACCCCTCCACTTT. Its protein product is CAWTLGDFGNSPLHF. Full variable domain (rest looked up from reference TRBV30 and TRBJ1-6): SQTIHQWPATLVQPVGSPLSLECTVEGTSNPNLYWYRQAAGRGLQLLFYSVGIGQISSEVPQNLSASRPQDRQFILSSKKLLLSDSGFYLCAWTLGDFGNSPLHFGNGTRLTVT.

This chain links TRBV5-1 with TRBJ2-2; TRBD2 agrees at 9 bases. Trimming cost V 7 bases and J 8 bases; bases outside gene matches: 15. CDR3 length: 16 amino acids. Germline V gives CDR1 SGHRS, CDR2 YFSETQ. Written as DNA, the CDR3 is TGCGCCAGCCGTAGCGGGAGTCCCACTTTTGGAGGGGAGCTGTTTTTT. Its translation is CASRSGSPTFGGELFF.

The chain is built from TRBV6-6 and TRBJ2-5; D gene ambiguous. The CDR3 consists of 15 residues. Germline V gives CDR1 MNHNY, CDR2 SVGAGI (reference sequence). Trimming stripped 2 bases from V and 6 bases from J, with 16 bases between. The DNA for the CDR3 is TGTGCCAGCAGTTACGGGGAATTTGCGAGGCAGACCCAGTACTTC. This codes for CASSYGEFARQTQYF.

V and J are TRBV5-1 and TRBJ2-1; 8 nucleotides align to TRBD1. After removal of 3 bases from V and 8 bases from J, the junction contained 4 bases not matched to a gene. This CDR3 comprises 13 residues. Germline CDR1 SGHRS, CDR2 YFSETQ. The CDR3 nucleotides are TGCGCCAGCAGCTACCCGGACAGGGATGAGCAGTTCTTC. It encodes CASSYPDRDEQFF. The full variable domain, rest sourced from reference TRBV5-1 and TRBJ2-1, is KAGVTQTPRYLIKTRGQQVTLSCSPISGHRSVSWYQQTPGQGLQFLFEYFSETQRNKGNFPGRFSGRQFSNSRSEMNVSTLELGDSALYLCASSYPDRDEQFFGPGTRLTVL.

The V call is TRBV30, the J call TRBJ2-7; 7 positions match TRBD2. Germline loops: CDR1 GTSNPN, CDR2 SVGIG (reference sequence). J lost 7 bases, V lost 2 bases, and 5 bases had no gene match. This CDR3 region has 12 residues. CDR3 coding DNA: TGTGCCTGGAGTACCGGGGGGAGGGAGCAGTACTTC. It is translated as CAWSTGGREQYF.

The rearrangement uses TRBV4-1 and TRBJ2-1, with D maybe TRBD1 (6 bases). Germline values: CDR1 MGHRA, CDR2 YSYEKL. V was trimmed by 6 bases and J by 7 bases, leaving 16 bases between them. The CDR3 loop spans 14 amino acids. The CDR3 loop reads CASRSIQGRNEQFF. In nucleotides, the CDR3 is TGCGCCAGCAGATCGATACAGGGCAGGAATGAGCAGTTCTTC.

The chain carries TRBV7-6 and TRBJ2-1; 9 positions match TRBD2. In germline, CDR1 is SGHVS, CDR2 FNYEAQ. This CDR3 comprises 18 residues. The junction had 14 bases not matched to a gene; V was cut back by 4 bases and J by 4 bases. The CDR3 reads CASSSGGGSGGTYNEQFF. Written as DNA, the CDR3 is TGTGCCAGCAGCTCCGGGGGAGGTAGCGGGGGTACTTACAATGAGCAGTTCTTC.

The DNA of the CDR3 is TGTGCCAGCAGCTTAGATGAGCAGTTCTTC. It codes for CASSLDEQFF. V usage is TRBV5-5 and J usage is TRBJ2-1; D remains unclear. The V gene's germline CDR1 is SGHKS and CDR2 YYEKEE (reference sequence). This CDR3 is 10 amino acids long. V lost 2 bases and J 8 bases, leaving 2 bases between the germline ends. The full variable domain, in which reference TRBV5-5 and TRBJ2-1 provide the parts outside the CDR3, is DAGVTQSPTHLIKTRGQQVTLRCSPISGHKSVSWYQQVLGQGPQFIFQYYEKEERGRGNFPDRFSARQFPNYSSELNVNALLLGDSALYLCASSLDEQFFGPGTRLTVL.

The rearrangement joins TRBV30 to TRBJ2-6; D remains ambiguous. Trimming stripped 4 bases from V and 0 bases from J, with 4 bases between. From germline, CDR1 is GTSNPN and CDR2 SVGIG (reference sequence). The CDR3 loop spans 13 amino acids. The CDR3: CAWKGSGANVLTF. The CDR3 DNA reads as TGTGCCTGGAAGGGCTCTGGGGCCAACGTCCTGACTTTC.

The sample holds a few counts of this clone. The CDR3 DNA reads as TGTGCCTGGAGTGTATCTTCCGCAAATACGCAGTATTTT. Its protein is CAWSVSSANTQYF. V is TRBV30 and J is TRBJ2-3, with D unresolved. Trimming removed 0 bases from V and 7 bases from J, with 11 bases in between. The CDR3 sequence is 13 residues long. The germline CDR1 and CDR2 sequences are GTSNPN and SVGIG (reference sequence).

This clone was seen a few times. Written as DNA, the CDR3 is TGCAGCGTAGCGTTGGGGGAGTACAATGAGCAGTTCTTC. Translation gives CSVALGEYNEQFF. The rearrangement links TRBV29-1 to TRBJ2-1; TRBD1 or TRBD2 may be the D gene (5 bases each). With 6 bases removed from V and 4 bases from J, the gap between germline ends came to 13 bases. CDR1 is SQVTM and CDR2 is ANQGSEA in the germline V gene. This CDR3 is built from 13 residues.

This clone was seen more than once but under ten times. The chain is built from TRBV6-6 and TRBJ2-7; either TRBD1 or TRBD2 may fit D (7 bases each). V lost 0 bases, J lost 2 bases, and 14 bases lay in between. Germline CDR1 and CDR2: MNHNY and SVGAGI (reference sequence). The CDR3 runs to 16 residues. The CDR3 loop reads CASSYSGRGGAYEQYF. In DNA, the CDR3 is TGTGCCAGCAGTTACTCAGGCAGGGGGGGAGCCTACGAGCAGTACTTC.

The chain couples TRBV28 to TRBJ2-5; no definite D call. This CDR3 has 12 residues. Trimming shortened V by 5 bases and J by 5 bases, and 9 bases separated the two germline ends. From germline, CDR1 is MDHEN and CDR2 SYDVKM. DNA of the CDR3: TGTGCCAGCAGTCTAGTTGTGGAGACCCAGTACTTC. Its protein product is CASSLVVETQYF.

This clone turned up a few times. The chain links TRBV23-1 to TRBJ2-5; D call uncertain. TRBV23-1 is an open reading frame whose function is uncertain. This CDR3 comprises 14 residues. V was clipped by 0 bases and J by 4 bases, with 9 bases between them. The CDR3 DNA follows: TGCGCCAGCAGTCAATCGAGGCATGGAGAGACCCAGTACTTC. Its translation is CASSQSRHGETQYF.